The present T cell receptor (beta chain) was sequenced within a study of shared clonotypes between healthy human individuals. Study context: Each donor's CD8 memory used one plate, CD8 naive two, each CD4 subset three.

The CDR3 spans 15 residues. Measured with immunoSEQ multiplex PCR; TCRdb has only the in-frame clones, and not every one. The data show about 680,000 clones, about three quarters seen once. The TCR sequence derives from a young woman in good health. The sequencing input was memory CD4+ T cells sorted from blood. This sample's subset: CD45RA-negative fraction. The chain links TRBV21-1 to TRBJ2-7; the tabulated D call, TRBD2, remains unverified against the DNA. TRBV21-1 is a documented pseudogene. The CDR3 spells CASSKVGGRTYEQYF. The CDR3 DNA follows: TGTGCCAGCAGCAAAGTAGGCGGGAGGACCTACGAGCAGTACTTC.